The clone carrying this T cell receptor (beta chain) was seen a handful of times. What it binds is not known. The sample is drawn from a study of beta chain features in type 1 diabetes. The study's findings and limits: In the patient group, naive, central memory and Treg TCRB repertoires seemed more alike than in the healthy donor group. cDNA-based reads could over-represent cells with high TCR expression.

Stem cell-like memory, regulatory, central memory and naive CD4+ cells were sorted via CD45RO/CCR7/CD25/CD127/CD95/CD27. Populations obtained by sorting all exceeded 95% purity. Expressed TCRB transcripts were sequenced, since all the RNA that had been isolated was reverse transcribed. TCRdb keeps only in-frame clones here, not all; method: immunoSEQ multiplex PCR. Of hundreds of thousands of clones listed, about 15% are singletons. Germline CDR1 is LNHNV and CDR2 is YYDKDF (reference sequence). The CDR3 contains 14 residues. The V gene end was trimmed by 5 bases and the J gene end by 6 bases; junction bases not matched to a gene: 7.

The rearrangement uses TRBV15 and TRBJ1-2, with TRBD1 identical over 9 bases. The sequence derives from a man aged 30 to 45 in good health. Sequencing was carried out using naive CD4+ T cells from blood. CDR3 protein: CATSRGQGGDGYTF. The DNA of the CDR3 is TGTGCCACCAGCCGGGGACAGGGCGGAGATGGCTACACCTTC.